This T cell receptor (beta chain) stems from a study of blood T cell repertoires in COVID-19. Overall study context: The origin of the acute and convalescent COVID-19 samples was the United States, Italy and Spain. PBMCs, B-cell-depleted T cells, or T cells were the source of the cDNA or gDNA that made up the material.

Seattle-derived patients entered the study during active infection and were followed longitudinally. The CDR3 extends over 12 amino acids. Germline V gives CDR1 SQVTM, CDR2 ANQGSEA. The V end was cut by 5 bases, the J end by 8 bases, with 13 bases between. As processed by the authors: Estimated nucleated cell counts came from reference gene primer amplification. The assay was immunoSEQ multiplex PCR, and TCRdb's table has in-frame clones only and misses some. V and J calls and clone size are given by that table; D and trimming were obtained from the DNA. This table holds about 170,000 clones, roughly four fifths found once.

The sample comprised peripheral blood. This sequence joins TRBV29-1 and TRBJ2-1, with a tentative D call TRBD1 (7 bases). The sequence was collected from a woman aged 80 or older with COVID-19, enrolled during active disease. CDR3: CSVMTGTDEQFF. For the CDR3, the DNA is TGCAGCGTTATGACAGGGACTGATGAGCAGTTCTTC.